This is a list of T cell receptor beta chains from one sample in a study of T cells in pancreatic ductal adenocarcinoma. Method: immunoSEQ multiplex PCR; TCRdb's copy keeps in-frame clones and lacks some. The table has around 31,000 clones, around 90% seen once; the top ten hold around 2.2%. Sequenced material: PBMCs. The receptors shown here come from a human donor with pancreatic ductal adenocarcinoma. CDR3s include the opening cysteine and the closing phenylalanine or tryptophan. Fields, in order: J gene, V gene, D gene, clone size, CDR3 DNA, CDR3 protein. A D gene is named only where the DNA matches it firmly. Rows give clone size only sometimes, using once, few, many, or a class for an expanded clone.

TRBJ1-5 | TRBV19 | - | - | TGTGCCACCTCCCGCATAGGGAATAGCAATCAGCCCCAGCATTTT | CATSRIGNSNQPQHF
TRBJ1-2 | TRBV25-1 | - | - | TGTGCCAGCAGCGACTTCCGGGGAGATGGCTACACCTTC | CASSDFRGDGYTF
TRBJ2-1 | TRBV6-1 | TRBD2 | - | TGTGCCAGCAATCGGATAGCGGGAGGGCCCAATGAGCAGTTCTTC | CASNRIAGGPNEQFF
TRBJ2-1 | TRBV5-5 | TRBD2 | - | TGTGCCAGCAGCTTGAGACTAGCGGGCCTTAGCTCCTACAATGAGCAGTTCTTC | CASSLRLAGLSSYNEQFF
TRBJ2-3 | TRBV11-2 | - | - | TGTGCCAGCAGCCCCACCTTAGATACGCAGTATTTT | CASSPTLDTQYF
TRBJ1-5 | TRBV4-1 | - | - | TGCGCCAGCAGCCAAGGCCTGAGGGATCTCAATCAGCCCCAGCATTTT | CASSQGLRDLNQPQHF
TRBJ1-5 | TRBV6-1 | - | - | TGTGCCAGCAGTGAAATGTGGCAGGTTAATCAGCCCCAGCATTTT | CASSEMWQVNQPQHF
TRBJ2-4 | TRBV5-4 | TRBD2 | - | TGTGCCAGCAGCCCCGATGTAGCGGGAGCCGTGAGCAAAAACATTCAGTACTTC | CASSPDVAGAVSKNIQYF
TRBJ2-1 | TRBV5-4 | - | - | TGTGCCAGCAGCTTGGAAGGCTCTGGGGAGAGTGAGCAGTTCTTC | CASSLEGSGESEQFF
TRBJ2-2 | TRBV29-1 | - | - | TGCAGCGTTGAGGTACCCCCGAACACCGGGGAGCTGTTTTTT | CSVEVPPNTGELFF
TRBJ2-1 | TRBV27 | - | - | TGTGCCAGCAGTATTGACGGATCGCCCTACAATGAGCAGTTCTTC | CASSIDGSPYNEQFF
TRBJ1-5 | TRBV19 | - | - | TGTGCCAGTAGCTGGGGAACGCAGAATCAGCCCCAGCATTTT | CASSWGTQNQPQHF
TRBJ1-1 | TRBV5-1 | TRBD1 | - | TGCGCCAGCAGCTCGCAGGGGGCGAAGACTGAAGCTTTCTTT | CASSSQGAKTEAFF
TRBJ2-3 | TRBV2 | - | - | TGTGCCAGCAGTGTTGGTGGTGTTAGCACAGATACGCAGTATTTT | CASSVGGVSTDTQYF
TRBJ1-1 | TRBV5-6 | TRBD1 | - | TGTGCCAGCAGTCCCGGGACAGGGAAGCGTGGCGCTGAAGCTTTCTTT | CASSPGTGKRGAEAFF
TRBJ2-4 | TRBV5-4 | TRBD1 | - | TGTGCCAGCAGCTTGGTAGGACAGGGAGGAAACATTCAGTACTTC | CASSLVGQGGNIQYF
TRBJ2-4 | TRBV28 | TRBD2 | few | TGTGCCAGCAGGTTTGCGGGAGGGGGCGGACACATTCAGTACTTC | CASRFAGGGGHIQYF
TRBJ2-7 | TRBV5-5 | - | - | TGTGCCAGCACCCAAATTCCGGGACAACCACAGTACTTC | CASTQIPGQPQYF
TRBJ2-7 | TRBV15 | TRBD2 | - | TGTGCCACCAGGACTAGCGGGACCTACGAGCAGTACTTC | CATRTSGTYEQYF
TRBJ2-7 | TRBV5-1 | TRBD1 | - | TGCGCCAGCAGCTCACCGACAGGGGGCGAAACCTACGAGCAGTACTTC | CASSSPTGGETYEQYF
TRBJ1-1 | TRBV28 | - | once | TGTGCCAGCAGTCCTCCTACTCTCGAGGAAGCTTTCTTT | CASSPPTLEEAFF
TRBJ1-4 | TRBV6-5 | - | - | TGTGCCACCTCCGTTGCAACTAATGAAAAACTGTTTTTT | CATSVATNEKLFF
TRBJ2-7 | TRBV15 | - | - | TGTGCCACCTCCCAAGGGGCGGATCCTACCTACGAGCAGTACTTC | CATSQGADPTYEQYF
TRBJ2-2 | TRBV5-1 | TRBD1 | - | TGCGCCAGCAGCGGGGGACAGGGTAACACCGGGGAGCTGTTTTTT | CASSGGQGNTGELFF
TRBJ2-7 | TRBV5-1 | - | - | TGTGCCAGCAGCGGTGCCAGGGCCGGTGGGTACTACGAGCAGTACTTC | CASSGARAGGYYEQYF
TRBJ2-5 | TRBV7-3 | TRBD2 | - | TGTGCCAGCAGCTTAACGTATAGCGGGAGCTGGGAGACCCAGTACTTC | CASSLTYSGSWETQYF
TRBJ2-3 | TRBV5-1 | - | - | TGCGCCAGCAGCTTGGCCGGCGCCGCTAGCACAGATACGCAGTATTTT | CASSLAGAASTDTQYF
TRBJ2-6 | TRBV5-4 | TRBD2 | - | TGTGCCAGCGGCGAGGGAGGGAGGGCTGGGGCCAACGTCCTGACTTTC | CASGEGGRAGANVLTF
TRBJ2-5 | TRBV6-6 | TRBD1 | - | TGTGCCAGCAGGTGGACAGGGGGTACCCAAGAGACCCAGTACTTC | CASRWTGGTQETQYF
TRBJ2-7 | TRBV7-2 | - | - | TGTGCCAGCAGCTTTAGGAGTGGGGCGAGGGAGCAGTACTTC | CASSFRSGAREQYF
TRBJ2-1 | TRBV19 | - | - | TGTGCCAGTAGTTCCGGGAGTGAAAAAAATGAGCAGTTCTTC | CASSSGSEKNEQFF
TRBJ2-7 | TRBV11-3 | - | - | TGTGCCAGCAGCTTACGGGATAACTACGAGCAGTACTTC | CASSLRDNYEQYF
TRBJ2-5 | TRBV7-9 | - | - | TGTGCCAGCAGCTTAGCTGGACAGCGACAAGAGACCCAGTACTTC | CASSLAGQRQETQYF
TRBJ1-2 | TRBV30 | - | - | TGTGCCTGGAGGGACAGCTCTAAGGGTTACGGCTACACCTTC | CAWRDSSKGYGYTF
TRBJ1-5 | TRBV30 | TRBD1 | - | TGTGCCTGGAGCTCGACAGGGTTACAGCCCCAGCATTTT | CAWSSTGLQPQHF
TRBJ2-3 | TRBV4-1 | - | - | TGCGCCAGCAGCCTCCTCGACACAGATACGCAGTATTTT | CASSLLDTDTQYF
TRBJ1-1 | TRBV13 | - | - | TGTGCCAGCAGCTTAGGGAGCCGGATGTTGAACACTGAAGCTTTCTTT | CASSLGSRMLNTEAFF
TRBJ1-1 | TRBV5-1 | - | - | TGCGCCAGCACCGGGAGTAGGGGGATGAACACTGAAGCTTTCTTT | CASTGSRGMNTEAFF
TRBJ1-3 | TRBV7-9 | - | - | TGTGCCAGCAGCTTCAAGGACACCATATATTTT | CASSFKDTIYF
TRBJ1-2 | TRBV14 | - | - | TGTGCCAGCAGCCAAGAGGGGGAGGAGAACTATGGCTACACCTTC | CASSQEGEENYGYTF
TRBJ2-7 | TRBV11-2 | - | - | TGTGCCAGCAGCTTAACAGGGAACTACGAGCAGTACTTC | CASSLTGNYEQYF
TRBJ1-3 | TRBV15 | - | - | TGTGCCACCAGCAGAGATCGGGACTCTGGAAACACCATATATTTT | CATSRDRDSGNTIYF
TRBJ2-7 | TRBV29-1 | TRBD1 | - | TGCAGCGTTGACGGTGGCGGACAGGGGGCGGGGGAGCAGTACTTC | CSVDGGGQGAGEQYF
TRBJ1-3 | TRBV19 | - | - | TGTGCCAGTAGTATAATTGGGACTGGAAACACCATATATTTT | CASSIIGTGNTIYF
TRBJ2-7 | TRBV7-8 | TRBD2 | - | TGTGCCAGCAGCTTACGGACTAGCGGAGCCTACGAGCAGTACTTC | CASSLRTSGAYEQYF
TRBJ1-2 | TRBV6-1 | - | - | TGTGCCAGCAGTGAACGGGGGAGGAACTATGGCTACACCTTC | CASSERGRNYGYTF
TRBJ1-4 | TRBV9 | TRBD1 | once | TGTGCCAGCAGCAAACCGTTGGGACAGGTGGATTCTGAAAAACTGTTTTTT | CASSKPLGQVDSEKLFF
TRBJ1-3 | TRBV9 | TRBD1 | - | TGTGCCAGCAGCGTGGCCGGGACAGCTGGAAACACCATATATTTT | CASSVAGTAGNTIYF
TRBJ1-2 | TRBV6-1 | - | - | TGTGCCAGCAGTGACTTCTCCGGCAGGGCAGATGGCTACACCTTC | CASSDFSGRADGYTF